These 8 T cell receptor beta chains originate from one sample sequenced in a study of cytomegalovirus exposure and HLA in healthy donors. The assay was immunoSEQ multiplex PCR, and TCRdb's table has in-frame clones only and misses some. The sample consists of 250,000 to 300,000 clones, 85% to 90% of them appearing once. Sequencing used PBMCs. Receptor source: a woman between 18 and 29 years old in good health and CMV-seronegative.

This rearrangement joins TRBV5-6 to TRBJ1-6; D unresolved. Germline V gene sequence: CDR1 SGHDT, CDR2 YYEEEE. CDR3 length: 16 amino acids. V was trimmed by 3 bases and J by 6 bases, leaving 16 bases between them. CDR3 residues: CASSSAGEQFNSPLHF. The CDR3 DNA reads TGTGCCAGCAGCTCCGCCGGTGAACAGTTTAATTCACCCCTCCACTTT.

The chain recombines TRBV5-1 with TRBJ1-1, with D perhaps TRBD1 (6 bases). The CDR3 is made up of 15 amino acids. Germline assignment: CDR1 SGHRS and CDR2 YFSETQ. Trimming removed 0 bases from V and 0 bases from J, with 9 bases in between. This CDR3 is CASSLGQAVNTEAFF. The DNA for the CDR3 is TGCGCCAGCAGCTTGGGACAGGCGGTGAACACTGAAGCTTTCTTT.

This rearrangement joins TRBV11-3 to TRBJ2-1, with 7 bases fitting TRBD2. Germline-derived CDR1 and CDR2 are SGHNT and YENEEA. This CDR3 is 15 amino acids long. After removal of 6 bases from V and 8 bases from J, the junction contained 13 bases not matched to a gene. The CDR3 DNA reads TGTGCCAGCAGTGACCGGGACGGGGGGTCCCATGAGCAGTTCTTC. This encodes CASSDRDGGSHEQFF.

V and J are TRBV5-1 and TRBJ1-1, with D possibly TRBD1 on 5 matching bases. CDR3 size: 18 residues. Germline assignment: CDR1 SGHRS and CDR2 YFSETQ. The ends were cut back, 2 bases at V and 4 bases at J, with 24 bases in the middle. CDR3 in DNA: TGCGCCAGCAGCTTTGGGCAGGGCGGTATATATGGTAGCACTGAAGCTTTCTTT. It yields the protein CASSFGQGGIYGSTEAFF.

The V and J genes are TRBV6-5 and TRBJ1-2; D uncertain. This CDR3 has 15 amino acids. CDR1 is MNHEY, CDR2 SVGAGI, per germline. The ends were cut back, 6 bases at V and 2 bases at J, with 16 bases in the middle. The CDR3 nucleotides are TGTGCCAGCAGCTTCCATTCTTCTGGCAACTATGGCTACACCTTC. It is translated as CASSFHSSGNYGYTF.

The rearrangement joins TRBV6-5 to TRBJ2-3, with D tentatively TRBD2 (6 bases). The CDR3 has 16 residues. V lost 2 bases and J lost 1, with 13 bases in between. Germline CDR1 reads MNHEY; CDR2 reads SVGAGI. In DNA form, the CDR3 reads TGTGCCAGCAGTTACGGGTTCGGCGGGGGCACAGATACGCAGTATTTT. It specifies CASSYGFGGGTDTQYF.

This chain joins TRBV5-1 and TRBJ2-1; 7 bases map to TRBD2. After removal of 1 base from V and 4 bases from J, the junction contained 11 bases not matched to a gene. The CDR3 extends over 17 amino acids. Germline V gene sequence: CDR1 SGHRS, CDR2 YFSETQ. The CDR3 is CASSLWGRDSYYNEQFF. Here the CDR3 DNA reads TGCGCCAGCAGCTTGTGGGGGAGGGATAGCTATTACAATGAGCAGTTCTTC.

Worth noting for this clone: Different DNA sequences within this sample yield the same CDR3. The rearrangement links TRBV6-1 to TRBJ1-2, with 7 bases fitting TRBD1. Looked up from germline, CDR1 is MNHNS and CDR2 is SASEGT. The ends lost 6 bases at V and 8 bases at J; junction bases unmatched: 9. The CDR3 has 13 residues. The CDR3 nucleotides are TGTGCCAGCAGCGATACAGGGGCGGAAGGCTACACCTTC. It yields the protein CASSDTGAEGYTF.